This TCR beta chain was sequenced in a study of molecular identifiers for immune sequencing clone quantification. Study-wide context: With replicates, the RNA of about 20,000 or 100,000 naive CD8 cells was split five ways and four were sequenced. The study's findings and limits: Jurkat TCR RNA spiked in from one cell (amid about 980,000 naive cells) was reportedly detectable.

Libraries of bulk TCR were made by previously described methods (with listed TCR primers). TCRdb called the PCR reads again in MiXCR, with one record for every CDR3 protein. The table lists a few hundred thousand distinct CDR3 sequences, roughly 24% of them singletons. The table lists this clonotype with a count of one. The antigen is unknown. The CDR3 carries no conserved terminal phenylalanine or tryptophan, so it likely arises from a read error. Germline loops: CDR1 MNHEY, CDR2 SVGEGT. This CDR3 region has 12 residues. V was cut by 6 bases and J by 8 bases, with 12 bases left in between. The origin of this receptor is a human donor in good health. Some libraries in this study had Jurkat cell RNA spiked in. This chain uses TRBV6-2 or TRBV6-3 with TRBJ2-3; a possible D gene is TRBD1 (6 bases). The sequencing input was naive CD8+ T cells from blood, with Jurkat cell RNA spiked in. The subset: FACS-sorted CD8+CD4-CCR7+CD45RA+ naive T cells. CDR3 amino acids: CASSQGRGTQYS. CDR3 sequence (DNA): TGTGCCAGCAGCCAGGGGAGAGGTACGCAGTATTCT.